The clone carrying this TCR beta chain was detected a few times. Its matching antigen is unknown. This entry is derived from a study of T-cell memory formation after mild COVID-19. Findings and caveats of the study: Memory from before infection featured some responding clones, which suggests cross-reactive memory joined.

The germline gives CDR1 ENHRY, CDR2 SYGVKD. Trimming shortened V by 4 bases and J by 3 bases, and 7 bases separated the two germline ends. This CDR3 region has 12 residues. Constant-segment primers were used for 5'RACE, and the resulting TCR alpha and TCR beta cDNA libraries carried sample barcodes and UMIs. TCRdb independently ran MiXCR on the 5' RACE reads; one entry per CDR3 protein. The sample contains under 250,000 distinct CDR3 sequences, over 9.5% of which appear only once. This rearrangement joins TRBV10-3 to TRBJ2-7, with unresolved D. The sequencing sample was made of PBMCs or a T cell subset sorted from them (not recorded which). This sequence originates from a man between 18 and 35 years old who had mild COVID-19 (a few samples of this study predate the infection). Cell type and time point are not known. In DNA, the CDR3 is TGTGCCATCAGTGTCCAGAACTACGAGCAGTACTTC. Translating gives CAISVQNYEQYF.